This section outlines one TCR beta chain sequence together with its context. This sample is part of a study of cytomegalovirus exposure and HLA in healthy donors. Study-wide background: An analysis done earlier identified about 120 million unique TCR beta sequences from about 179 million T cells.

The PCR used 60 Vbeta and 13 Jbeta primers. Libraries were prepared by immunoSEQ multiplex PCR; TCRdb keeps only in-frame clonotypes and omits some of them. Of over 150,000 clones listed, over 70% were seen once; the top ten hold 3.1%. The receptor was isolated from a woman in her twenties or thirties in good health and CMV-seropositive. The sample taken for sequencing was PBMCs.

Here the CDR3 reads CASSHSRTGVYEQYF. As DNA, the CDR3 is TGTGCCAGCAGTCATTCTAGGACGGGGGTCTACGAGCAGTACTTC. J is TRBJ2-7 and V is TRBV6-5, with D possibly matching TRBD2 (6 bases). The CDR3 totals 15 residues. V lost 5 bases and J 3 bases, leaving 17 bases between the germline ends. Germline V gene data show CDR1 as MNHEY and CDR2 as SVGAGI.